The clone carrying this TCR beta chain was seen a handful of times. CDR3 length: 14 residues. The V gene lost 8 bases and the J gene lost 0 bases, with 11 bases spanning the gap. Germline V gives CDR1 MDHEN, CDR2 SYDVKM. The sample comes from a study of blood T cell repertoires in COVID-19. As for the study in general: Samples representing acute and convalescent COVID-19 were sourced from the United States, Italy and Spain. From T cells, B-cell-depleted T cells, or PBMCs came the material, which was cDNA or gDNA.

The method was immunoSEQ multiplex PCR; TCRdb's version includes in-frame clones alone and lacks a portion of them. The table has about 75,000 clones, roughly 87% seen once. The chain carries TRBV28 and TRBJ1-5; D gene unclear. The sequenced sample was peripheral blood. This receptor was obtained from a woman between 45 and 60 years old with acute or convalescent COVID-19. The DNA for the CDR3 is TGTGCCAGCGACACGGGGAATAGCAATCAGCCCCAGCATTTT. Translated, it gives CASDTGNSNQPQHF.